This TCR beta chain stems from a study of T cell responses to AZD1222 COVID-19 vaccine. Regarding the study as a whole: White British people made up most donors, females outnumbered males, and clonal diversity was possibly underestimated. Baseline testing showed seropositivity in only five or six AZD1222 recipients. Spike-specific TCR breadth and depth went up after people got two AZD1222 doses.

Comments on this clone: Its antigen is undetermined.

TCRdb's table, derived via immunoSEQ multiplex PCR, lists solely in-frame clones and lacks some. Of some 79,000 clones in the sample, 80% to 90% were seen once. Trimming removed 0 bases from V and 6 bases from J, with 11 bases in between. This CDR3 has 14 residues. Looked up from germline, CDR1 is SGHTA and CDR2 is FQGNSA. Here the sequenced sample was peripheral blood, taken 28 days after the second AZD1222 dose. The V call is TRBV7-2, the J call TRBJ1-1; D ambiguous. The receptor's source is an adult who received the AZD1222 COVID-19 vaccine. This CDR3 reads CASSLARDRAEAFF. The DNA for the CDR3 is TGTGCCAGCAGCTTAGCTAGGGATAGGGCTGAAGCTTTCTTT.